This T cell receptor (beta chain) was captured in a study of beta chain features in type 1 diabetes. The study reverse transcribed the entire isolated RNA, so it sequenced expressed TCRB transcripts. Profiling relied on immunoSEQ multiplex PCR, and the TCRdb table lists in-frame clones only, not all of them. Of hundreds of thousands of clones in the sample, about 14% were seen once. On this clone itself: The antigen is not known.

The study's findings and limits: In every one of the four CD4+ subsets, TCRB CDR3s were moderately but significantly shorter in Type 1 diabetes patients. Patients showed naive, central memory and Treg TCRB repertoires that appeared more similar than those of healthy donors.

Germline CDR1 GTSNPN, CDR2 SVGIG (reference sequence). The CDR3 totals 14 residues. V lost 3 bases, J lost 1 base, and 12 bases lay in between. This receptor was identified in a man aged 18 to 30 with type 1 diabetes. The source material was naive CD4+ T cells from blood. The gene calls are TRBV30 and TRBJ1-1; TRBD1 is a possible D gene (6 bases). This CDR3 reads CAWSGTLKNTEAFF. The CDR3 DNA sequence: TGTGCCTGGAGCGGGACATTAAAGAACACTGAAGCTTTCTTT.